Given below is one TCR beta chain in context. As yet, its antigen is unknown. Time point defined: cycle 4 day 1 (C4D1), after six to seven weeks of nivolumab. Autologous stem cell transplantation was followed by relapse in every patient, and brentuximab vedotin exposure varied. Best response was recorded as complete response, partial response or progressive disease. Germline loops: CDR1 MDHEN, CDR2 SYDVKM. Trimming removed 2 bases at V and 6 bases at J, with 10 bases between. The CDR3 has 13 amino acids. Libraries were prepared by immunoSEQ multiplex PCR; TCRdb keeps only in-frame clonotypes and omits some of them. This table holds approximately 30,000 clones, around 70% found once. This sample was included in a study of PD-1 blockade in classical Hodgkin lymphoma. Study-level information: The study gave patients nivolumab 3 mg/kg intravenously every 2 weeks. Study-level results: With CD4+ cells, TCR diversity rose significantly by C4D1, but not with CD8+ cells. Diversity similar to that of newly diagnosed patients was seen at baseline in complete responders.

J is TRBJ1-2 and V is TRBV28; a possible D gene is TRBD1 (6 bases). This material consisted of peripheral blood mononuclear cells (PBMCs), taken before the fourth cycle of nivolumab. This sequence was found in a human donor with classical Hodgkin lymphoma. This chain's CDR3 is CASSLLQGDGYTF. The CDR3 bases are TGTGCCAGCAGTTTACTACAGGGAGATGGCTACACCTTC.